This TCR beta chain derives from a study of CD8+ T cells in alopecia areata. The CDR3 is 11 residues long. The V end was cut by 2 bases, the J end by 5 bases, with 4 bases between. Germline V CDR1 and CDR2: MGHDK, SYGVNS. Extraction and reverse transcription of RNA yielded cDNA as the sequencing template. Profiled with immunoSEQ multiplex PCR; TCRdb holds only in-frame clones, not every one. The table lists over 110,000 clones, approximately 50% of them singletons. Sequenced here: CD4+ T cells sorted from blood, sampled at week 0. The gene calls are TRBV25-1 and TRBJ2-7; no reliable D call. The origin of this receptor is a human donor with alopecia areata. CDR3 in amino acids: CASSEHHEQYF. CDR3 in DNA: TGTGCCAGCAGTGAACATCACGAGCAGTACTTC.